These 24 T cell receptor beta chains were sequenced from one sample in a study of cytomegalovirus exposure and HLA in healthy donors. 60 Vbeta and 13 Jbeta primers were used in PCR. Libraries were prepared by immunoSEQ multiplex PCR; TCRdb keeps only in-frame clonotypes and omits some of them. The table lists roughly 150,000 clones, roughly 77% of them singletons. The sample was PBMCs. These receptors were taken from a man younger than 30 in good health and CMV-seropositive.

This CDR3 is CSVRWAKETQYF. The CDR3 nucleotides are TGCAGCGTGCGCTGGGCGAAGGAGACCCAGTACTTC. The J gene is TRBJ2-5, the V gene TRBV29-1; no clear D gene. The V gene lost 6 bases and the J gene lost 5 bases, with 13 bases spanning the gap. The V gene's germline CDR1 is SQVTM and CDR2 ANQGSEA. CDR3 size: 12 residues.

The rearrangement joins TRBV6-1 to TRBJ1-4; 9 bases map to TRBD1. V lost 6 bases, J lost 7 bases, and 6 bases stayed unmatched. Germline CDR1 MNHNS, CDR2 SASEGT. The CDR3 is 14 residues long. This chain's CDR3 is CASRTGGVGEKLFF. In nucleotides, the CDR3 is TGTGCCAGCAGAACAGGGGGCGTAGGTGAAAAACTGTTTTTT.

This chain connects TRBV4-1 to TRBJ2-7; TRBD1 aligns across 9 bases. CDR1 and CDR2 from the germline V gene are MGHRA and YSYEKL. With 0 bases clipped from V and 4 bases from J, the junction kept 7 bases outside the gene matches. The length of the CDR3 is 16 residues. CDR3 in amino acids: CASSQDRPGQGYEQYF. CDR3 DNA sequence: TGCGCCAGCAGCCAAGACCGGCCGGGACAGGGATACGAGCAGTACTTC.

The J gene is TRBJ1-5, the V gene TRBV2, with 7 nucleotides matching TRBD1. From germline, CDR1 is SNHLY and CDR2 FYNNEI. The CDR3 runs 15 residues. The ends lost 6 bases at V and 0 bases at J; junction bases unmatched: 5. CDR3 in DNA: TGTGCCAGCAGAGGGACAGACTATAGCAATCAGCCCCAGCATTTT. It codes for CASRGTDYSNQPQHF.

CDR3 sequence: CASSPGVGRRDSYEQYF. CDR3 nucleotides: TGTGCCAGCAGCCCAGGGGTGGGCAGGCGAGACTCCTACGAGCAGTACTTC. The rearrangement joins TRBV11-2 to TRBJ2-7; TRBD1 is a possible D gene (6 bases). In germline, CDR1 is SGHAT, CDR2 FQNNGV. The CDR3 extends over 17 amino acids. V gave up 5 bases and J gave up 0 bases, with 20 bases separating them.

The chain combines TRBV29-1 with TRBJ1-2; 8 bases agree with TRBD1. This CDR3 region has 13 residues. V gave up 6 bases and J gave up 3 bases; unmatched junction bases: 6. Germline CDR1 reads SQVTM; CDR2 reads ANQGSEA. CDR3 nucleotide sequence: TGCAGCGTCGGGACAGGTGAATACTATGGCTACACCTTC. Translation: CSVGTGEYYGYTF.

The genes are TRBV28 and TRBJ1-2; a possible D gene is TRBD1 (5 bases). Germline V gene lookup returns CDR1 MDHEN and CDR2 SYDVKM. This CDR3 is built from 16 residues. Trimming took 3 bases from V and 2 from J, leaving 16 bases between them. The CDR3 DNA is TGTGCCAGCAGTTTTAAGCTGGGGCAGGCAAACTATGGCTACACCTTC. It specifies CASSFKLGQANYGYTF.

This rearrangement joins TRBV28 to TRBJ1-3; 7 bases agree with TRBD1. From germline, CDR1 is MDHEN and CDR2 SYDVKM. V was pared by 10 bases and J by 7 bases, with 19 bases of the junction left unmatched. CDR3 length equals 16 residues. CDR3 bases: TGTGCCACCCTCGCAGGGGGGCGCACGCTGGTTAACACCATATATTTT. Protein: CATLAGGRTLVNTIYF.

This clone was picked up a small number of times. This chain joins TRBV2 and TRBJ1-4; D gene ambiguous. The CDR3 contains 14 residues. Germline V gene lookup returns CDR1 SNHLY and CDR2 FYNNEI. V was pared by 3 bases and J by 4 bases, with 9 bases between. The CDR3 is CASSDQAINEKLFF. Here the CDR3 DNA reads TGTGCCAGCAGTGACCAGGCAATTAATGAAAAACTGTTTTTT.

The chain uses TRBV9 and TRBJ2-6; tentative D call: TRBD1 (6 bases). The ends were cut back, 2 bases at V and 0 bases at J, with 12 bases in the middle. Germline V CDR1 and CDR2: SGDLS, YYNGEE. The CDR3 runs to 17 residues. CDR3: CASSVPGGYSGANVLTF. DNA of the CDR3: TGTGCCAGCAGCGTTCCTGGGGGCTACTCTGGGGCCAACGTCCTGACTTTC. Complete variable domain (other parts from reference TRBV9 and TRBJ2-6): DSGVTQTPKHLITATGQRVTLRCSPRSGDLSVYWYQQSLDQGLQFLIQYYNGEERAKGNILERFSAQQFPDLHSELNLSSLELGDSALYFCASSVPGGYSGANVLTFGAGSRLTVL.

The genes are TRBV29-1 and TRBJ1-1, with a tentative D call TRBD1 (6 bases). CDR1 SQVTM and CDR2 ANQGSEA come from the germline V gene. This CDR3 has 18 residues. The CDR3 coding sequence is TGCGGCGCCCAAGGAAATAGGGGGGGCCCGTTAGAGAACACTGAAGCTTTCTTT. This encodes CGAQGNRGGPLENTEAFF.

This clone was observed a single time. The chain is built from TRBV4-1 and TRBJ2-1; 12 bases are a match to TRBD2. CDR3 length equals 15 residues. Germline trimming cut 5 bases from V and 7 bases from J; bases unmatched to any gene: 6. Germline-derived CDR1 and CDR2 are MGHRA and YSYEKL. The CDR3 is CASSVLAGGRNEQFF. The CDR3 nucleotides are TGCGCCAGCAGCGTACTAGCGGGAGGACGGAATGAGCAGTTCTTC.

The rearrangement uses TRBV6-5 and TRBJ2-3, with 9 bases that match TRBD2. The CDR3 is 16 amino acids. The V gene end was trimmed by 4 bases and the J gene end by 3 bases; junction bases not matched to a gene: 8. Germline CDR1 and CDR2: MNHEY and SVGAGI. In nucleotides, the CDR3 is TGTGCCAGCAGTTTCCTTAGCGGGAGTGGGACAGATACGCAGTATTTT. It codes for CASSFLSGSGTDTQYF.

V gene TRBV5-1 combines with J gene TRBJ1-1, with TRBD1 as a possible D gene (5 bases). Per the germline V gene, CDR1 is SGHRS and CDR2 is YFSETQ. Trimming removed 4 bases at V and 0 bases at J, with 28 bases between. This CDR3 comprises 20 residues. CDR3 DNA: TGCGCCAGCAGCCGCTCGGATAGTCGCAGGGCTAGATTCATGAACACTGAAGCTTTCTTT. This translates into CASSRSDSRRARFMNTEAFF.

In this sample, this clone turned up a few times. V and J are TRBV18 and TRBJ2-7; a possible D gene is TRBD2 (5 bases). This CDR3 contains 16 residues. V lost 5 bases and J lost 0, with 17 bases in between. Germline CDR1 is KGHSH and CDR2 is LQKENI. CDR3 nucleotide sequence: TGTGCCAGCTCAGATAGGGCCCCAACTAGCTCCTACGAGCAGTACTTC. Translating gives CASSDRAPTSSYEQYF.

The chain carries TRBV15 and TRBJ2-7; D not certain. V was cut by 0 bases and J by 3 bases, with 3 bases left in between. The V gene's germline CDR1 is LNHNV and CDR2 YYDKDF (reference sequence). The CDR3 totals 12 residues. The CDR3 sequence is CATSRDHYEQYF. CDR3 in DNA: TGTGCCACCAGCAGAGATCACTACGAGCAGTACTTC.

The chain employs TRBV5-1 and TRBJ2-7; TRBD1 might be the D (6 bases). The germline V and J ends were trimmed by 4 bases and 5 bases, with 13 bases remaining between them. Per germline, CDR1 SGHRS and CDR2 YFSETQ. The CDR3 has 13 residues. CDR3 loop: CASSTTGSHEQYF. CDR3 nucleotide sequence: TGCGCCAGCAGCACAACAGGGTCCCACGAGCAGTACTTC.

This chain connects TRBV23-1 to TRBJ1-5, with TRBD1 matching 12 bases. TRBV23-1 counts as an open reading frame of uncertain function. V dropped 4 bases and J dropped 10; count of bases not matched to a gene: 17. The CDR3 is 18 residues long. CDR3 in amino acids: CASSPPGQGAAQYCPQHF. The CDR3 coding sequence is TGCGCCAGCAGTCCCCCGGGACAGGGGGCGGCTCAGTATTGTCCCCAGCATTTT.

This chain connects TRBV15 to TRBJ1-1; 8 bases map to TRBD1. Germline trimming cut 0 bases from V and 5 bases from J; bases unmatched to any gene: 8. CDR1 and CDR2 (germline): LNHNV, YYDKDF (reference sequence). The CDR3 consists of 16 residues. This CDR3 is CATSRDRDRRRTEAFF. Written as DNA, the CDR3 is TGTGCCACCAGCAGAGATAGGGACAGGAGAAGGACTGAAGCTTTCTTT.

The chain combines TRBV7-2 with TRBJ2-2; 8 bases are a match to TRBD2. V gave up 6 bases and J gave up 9 bases; unmatched junction bases: 9. Germline V lookup: CDR1 SGHTA, CDR2 FQGNSA. This CDR3 comprises 14 residues. CDR3 in DNA: TGTGCCAGCAGAGATACTAGCGGACGACGGGAGCTGTTTTTT. This sequence encodes CASRDTSGRRELFF. Full variable domain (rest looked up from reference TRBV7-2 and TRBJ2-2): GAGVSQSPSNKVTEKGKDVELRCDPISGHTALYWYRQSLGQGLEFLIYFQGNSAPDKSGLPSDRFSAERTGGSVSTLTIQRTQQEDSAVYLCASRDTSGRRELFFGEGSRLTVL.

The chain carries TRBV6-1 and TRBJ2-3; no clear D gene. With 5 bases removed from V and 8 bases from J, the gap between germline ends came to 11 bases. The CDR3 is 12 residues long. Germline V CDR1 and CDR2: MNHNS, SASEGT. Written as DNA, the CDR3 is TGTGCCAGCAGTAAGGCACGAGGTACGCAGTATTTT. It is translated as CASSKARGTQYF.

In this sample, this clone turned up a few times. The chain is built from TRBV5-5 and TRBJ1-1, with TRBD1 as a possible D gene (5 bases). Deletions cut 1 base from V and 2 bases from J, with 12 bases between. Germline V gives CDR1 SGHKS, CDR2 YYEKEE (reference sequence). The CDR3 contains 15 residues. The CDR3, as DNA: TGTGCCAGCAGCTTGAGTCGGGGGTCAAACACTGAAGCTTTCTTT. Translated: CASSLSRGSNTEAFF.

The V call is TRBV28, the J call TRBJ2-5; 7 nucleotides line up with TRBD2. The CDR3 loop spans 16 amino acids. V lost 1 base and J lost 1; bases outside the gene matches: 6. The V gene's germline CDR1 is MDHEN and CDR2 SYDVKM. Written as DNA, the CDR3 is TGTGCCAGCAGTTTATCTCTAGCGGCGGTCCAAGAGACCCAGTACTTC. Protein sequence: CASSLSLAAVQETQYF.

V and J are TRBV21-1 and TRBJ2-4; TRBD2, the table's D call, was not compared with the DNA. TRBV21-1 counts as a pseudogene. The CDR3 loop spans 16 amino acids. CDR3 coding DNA: TGTGCCAGCAGCAAAGCGCGGATCAGAGCCAAAAACATTCAGTACTTC. Translated: CASSKARIRAKNIQYF.